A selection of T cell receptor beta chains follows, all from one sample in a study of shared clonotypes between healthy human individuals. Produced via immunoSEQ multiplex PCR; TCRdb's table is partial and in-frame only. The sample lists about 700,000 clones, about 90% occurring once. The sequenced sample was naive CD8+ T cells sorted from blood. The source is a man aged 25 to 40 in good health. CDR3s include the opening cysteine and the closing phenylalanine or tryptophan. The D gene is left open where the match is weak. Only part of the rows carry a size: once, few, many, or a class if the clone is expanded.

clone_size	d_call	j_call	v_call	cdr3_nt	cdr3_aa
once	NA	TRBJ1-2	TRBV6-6	TGTGCCAGCGGGGGACCTGAACAGGGTACCAACTATGGCTACACCTTC	CASGGPEQGTNYGYTF
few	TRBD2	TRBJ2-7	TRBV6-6	TGTGCCAGCAGTAAACTAGCGGGAGCTTTGTACGAGCAGTACTTC	CASSKLAGALYEQYF
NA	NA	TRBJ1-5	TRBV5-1	TGCGCCAGCAGCTTGAGTTTGGGGGTCGGGCAGCCCCAGCATTTT	CASSLSLGVGQPQHF
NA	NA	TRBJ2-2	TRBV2	TGTGCCAGCAGTTTGGGGACCATTAACACCGGGGAGCTGTTTTTT	CASSLGTINTGELFF
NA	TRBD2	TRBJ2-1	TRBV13	TGTGCCAGCAGCTATAGCGGGAGGGGCTACAATGAGCAGTTCTTC	CASSYSGRGYNEQFF
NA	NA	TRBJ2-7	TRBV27	TGTGCCAGCAGCTTAATCAAGGGAGAGCAGTACTTC	CASSLIKGEQYF
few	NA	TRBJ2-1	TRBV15	TGTGCCACCAGCAAGGCGGTAAGGACATTCAATGAGCAGTTCTTC	CATSKAVRTFNEQFF
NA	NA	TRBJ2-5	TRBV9	TGTGCCAGCAGTATCTGGGGGGAGGCCCAAGAGACCCAGTACTTC	CASSIWGEAQETQYF
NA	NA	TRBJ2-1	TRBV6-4	TGTGCCAGCAGTGACTCGAATCAGGGACAGCAGTTCTTC	CASSDSNQGQQFF
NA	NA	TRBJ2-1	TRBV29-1	TGCAGCGTGACAGGAGATTACAATGAGCAGTTCTTC	CSVTGDYNEQFF
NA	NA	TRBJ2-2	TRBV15	TGTGCCACGAGGGAAGTAACCGGGGAGCTGTTTTTT	CATREVTGELFF
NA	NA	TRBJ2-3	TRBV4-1	TGCGCCAGCAGCCAAGATCCGGGGGCCGTAGATACGCAGTATTTT	CASSQDPGAVDTQYF
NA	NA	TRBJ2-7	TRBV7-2	TGTGCCAGCAGCTTTGACCTGGGGTACGAGCAGTACTTC	CASSFDLGYEQYF
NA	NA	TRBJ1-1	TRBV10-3	TGTGCCATCAGTGAGTCTGGGACACCTGAGGAAGCTTTCTTT	CAISESGTPEEAFF
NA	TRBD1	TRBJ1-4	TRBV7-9	TGTGCCAGCAGCTTAGAACAGGGGAAAGTTAATGAAAAACTGTTTTTT	CASSLEQGKVNEKLFF
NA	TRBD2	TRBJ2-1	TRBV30	TGTGCCTGGGTAGCGGGAAGTACCTACAATGAGCAGTTCTTC	CAWVAGSTYNEQFF
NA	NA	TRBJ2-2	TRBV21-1	TGTGCCAGCAGCAAGTGGGGTTTACCCCGGGGGCGTAAGTATAGGAACACCGGGGAGCTGTTTTTT	CASSKWGLPRGRKYRNTGELFF
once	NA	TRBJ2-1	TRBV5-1	TGCGCCAGCAGCTGGGACCGTTACAGCTCCTACAATGAGCAGTTCTTC	CASSWDRYSSYNEQFF
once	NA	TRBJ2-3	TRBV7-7	TGTGCTAGCAGCTTAGGGAGCGGAAGCACAGATACGCAGTATTTT	CASSLGSGSTDTQYF
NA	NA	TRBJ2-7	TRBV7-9	TGTGCCAGCAGCTTTATCGGCTACGAGCAGTACTTC	CASSFIGYEQYF
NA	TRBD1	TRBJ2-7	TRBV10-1	TGCGCCAGCAGTGAGTCGACCCATAGGGACAGCTCCTACGAGCAGTACTTC	CASSESTHRDSSYEQYF
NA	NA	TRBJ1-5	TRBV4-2	TGTGCCAGCAGCCAAGACAATCAGCCCCAGCATTTT	CASSQDNQPQHF
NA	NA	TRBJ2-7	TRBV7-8	TGTGCCAGCAGCTTATGGTCCTACGAGCAGTACTTC	CASSLWSYEQYF
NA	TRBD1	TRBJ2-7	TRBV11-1	TGTGCCAGCAGCGCGCTTACAGGGGTAGGAGCCTACGAGCAGTACTTC	CASSALTGVGAYEQYF
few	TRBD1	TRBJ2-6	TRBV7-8	TGTGCCAGCAGACCGGGACAGGGGCCTGGGGCCAACGTCCTGACTTTC	CASRPGQGPGANVLTF
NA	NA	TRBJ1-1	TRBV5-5	TGTGCCAGCAGCTTGGTCTGGAACACTGAAGCTTTCTTT	CASSLVWNTEAFF
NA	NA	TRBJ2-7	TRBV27	TGTGCCAGCAGTACGTACTTATCTCCGGAGAATCGGGCCTACGAGCAGTACTTC	CASSTYLSPENRAYEQYF
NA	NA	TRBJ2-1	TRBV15	TGTGCCACCAGCAGTGCAACTGGACCCTACAATGAGCAGTTCTTC	CATSSATGPYNEQFF
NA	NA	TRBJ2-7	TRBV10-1	TGCGCCAGCCGCGAAACGTCTCTCTACGAGCAGTACTTC	CASRETSLYEQYF
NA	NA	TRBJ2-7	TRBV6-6	TGTGCCAGCTCTCAGGGGTATTCCTACGAGCAGTACTTC	CASSQGYSYEQYF
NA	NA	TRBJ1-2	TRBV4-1	TGCGCCAGCAGCGAGGGACCGCTCGCGCGGGACTATGGCTACACCTTC	CASSEGPLARDYGYTF
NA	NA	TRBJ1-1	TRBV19	TGTGCCAGTACCTCCGGGACCGTCGCTACAAATTTCGCTGAAGCTTTCTTT	CASTSGTVATNFAEAFF
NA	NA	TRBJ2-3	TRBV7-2	TGTGCCAGCAGCTTAAGCCGTTCCGTCGCAGATACGCAGTATTTT	CASSLSRSVADTQYF
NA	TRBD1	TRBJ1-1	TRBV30	TGTGCCTGGAGAGACGGGACAGGGGGTGAAGCTTTCTTT	CAWRDGTGGEAFF
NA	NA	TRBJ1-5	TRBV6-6	TGTGCCAGCAGTTACTCGAGAGAGAGCAATCAGCCCCAGCATTTT	CASSYSRESNQPQHF
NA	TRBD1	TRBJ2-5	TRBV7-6	TGTGCCAGCAGCCTTCAGACAGGGCCCCGTGAGACCCAGTACTTC	CASSLQTGPRETQYF
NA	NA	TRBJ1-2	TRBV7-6	TGTGCCAGCAGCTCTGTGGACACCGTCTATGGCTACACCTTC	CASSSVDTVYGYTF
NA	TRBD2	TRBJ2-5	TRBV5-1	TGCGCCAGCAGCGGGGGACTAGCGGGAGGGATAGAGACCCAGTACTTC	CASSGGLAGGIETQYF
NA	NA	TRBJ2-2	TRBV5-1	TGCGCCAGCAGGGTATCCGGGGAGCTGTTTTTT	CASRVSGELFF
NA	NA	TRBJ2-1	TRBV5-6	TGTGCCAGCAGCGCAGGGTCCGAGGGTGAGCAGTTCTTC	CASSAGSEGEQFF
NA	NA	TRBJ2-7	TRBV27	TGTGCCAGCAGTTATCGGGGGACCTACGAGCAGTACTTC	CASSYRGTYEQYF
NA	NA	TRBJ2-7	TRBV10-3	TGTGCCACTTTAGGGGACGCTGTCGAGCAGTACTTC	CATLGDAVEQYF
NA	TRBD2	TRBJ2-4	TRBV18	TGTGCCAGCTCACCGATTTTGGGACGGGAGGTGAACGTTCAGTACTTC	CASSPILGREVNVQYF
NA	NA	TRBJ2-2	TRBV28	TGTGCCAGCAGTTTATCACTCGCTACAGGTTACACCGGGGAGCTGTTTTTT	CASSLSLATGYTGELFF
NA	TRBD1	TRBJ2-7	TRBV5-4	TGTGCCAGCAGCCCCGGGACAGGGGAGTACGAGCAGTACTTC	CASSPGTGEYEQYF
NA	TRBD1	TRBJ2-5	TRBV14	TGTGCCAGCAGCCAAGGAGGCAGGGGGCTAGTGGAGACCCAGTACTTC	CASSQGGRGLVETQYF
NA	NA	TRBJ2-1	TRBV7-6	TGTGCCAGCAGCCCCCAGGGCCCCAATGAGCAGTTCTTC	CASSPQGPNEQFF
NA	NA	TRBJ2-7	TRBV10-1	TGCGCCAGCAGTGAGGTCCCAGGCCGGGCAGGGCAGTACTTC	CASSEVPGRAGQYF
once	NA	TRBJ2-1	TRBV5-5	TGTGCCAGCAGCTTACCGCCTGGGGATGAGCAGTTCTTC	CASSLPPGDEQFF
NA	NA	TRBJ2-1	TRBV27	TGTGCCAGCAGTCCGATACTAGGGAGGTCCTCCTACAATGAGCAGTTCTTC	CASSPILGRSSYNEQFF
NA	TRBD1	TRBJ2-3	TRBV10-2	TGCGCCAGCAGGAGGGACAGGGAGTTTACAGATACGCAGTATTTT	CASRRDREFTDTQYF
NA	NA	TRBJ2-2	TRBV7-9	TGTGCCAGCAGAACCGGGACCATAAACACCGGGGAGCTGTTTTTT	CASRTGTINTGELFF
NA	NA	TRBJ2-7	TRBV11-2	TGTGCCAGCAGCTTGTCAAGCACCTACGAGCAGTACTTC	CASSLSSTYEQYF
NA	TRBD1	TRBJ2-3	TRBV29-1	TGCAGCGTTGAAGATCGAAGGGACAGGACCTTTTTAGAGTATACGCAGTATTTT	CSVEDRRDRTFLEYTQYF
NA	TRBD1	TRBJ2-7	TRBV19	TGTGCCAGTAGTAAGGGACAGGGGAGCTCCTACGAGCAGTACTTC	CASSKGQGSSYEQYF
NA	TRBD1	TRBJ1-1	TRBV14	TGTGCCAGCAGCCAAATGGGGACAGAAATTGAAGCTTTCTTT	CASSQMGTEIEAFF
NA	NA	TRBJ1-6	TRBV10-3	TGTGCCATCAGTGACGAGGGGGATAATTCACCCCTCCACTTT	CAISDEGDNSPLHF